This TCR beta chain is drawn from a study of shared clonotypes between healthy human individuals. Naive CD8 cells comprised CD45RO-negative, CCR7-positively selected cells, excluding terminally differentiated effector memory CD45RA+ cells. This CDR3 is built from 13 residues. Germline lookup yields CDR1 SGHDT and CDR2 YYEEEE. Worth noting for this clone: The junction departs from germline at one end; a sequencing error may be responsible.

Libraries were prepared by immunoSEQ multiplex PCR; TCRdb keeps only in-frame clonotypes and omits some of them. The sample includes about 1.9 million clones, around 93% of them seen just once. Source material: naive CD8+ T cells from PBMCs. This TCR was recovered from a young man in good health. Some clones in this sample may be carry-over from other donors' samples. This sequence joins TRBV5-6 and TRBJ2-7; the match to TRBD1 covers 7 bases. CDR3: CASSYGTALLWSF. The CDR3 bases are TGTGCCAGCAGCTACGGGACAGCCTTACTATGGTCGTTC.